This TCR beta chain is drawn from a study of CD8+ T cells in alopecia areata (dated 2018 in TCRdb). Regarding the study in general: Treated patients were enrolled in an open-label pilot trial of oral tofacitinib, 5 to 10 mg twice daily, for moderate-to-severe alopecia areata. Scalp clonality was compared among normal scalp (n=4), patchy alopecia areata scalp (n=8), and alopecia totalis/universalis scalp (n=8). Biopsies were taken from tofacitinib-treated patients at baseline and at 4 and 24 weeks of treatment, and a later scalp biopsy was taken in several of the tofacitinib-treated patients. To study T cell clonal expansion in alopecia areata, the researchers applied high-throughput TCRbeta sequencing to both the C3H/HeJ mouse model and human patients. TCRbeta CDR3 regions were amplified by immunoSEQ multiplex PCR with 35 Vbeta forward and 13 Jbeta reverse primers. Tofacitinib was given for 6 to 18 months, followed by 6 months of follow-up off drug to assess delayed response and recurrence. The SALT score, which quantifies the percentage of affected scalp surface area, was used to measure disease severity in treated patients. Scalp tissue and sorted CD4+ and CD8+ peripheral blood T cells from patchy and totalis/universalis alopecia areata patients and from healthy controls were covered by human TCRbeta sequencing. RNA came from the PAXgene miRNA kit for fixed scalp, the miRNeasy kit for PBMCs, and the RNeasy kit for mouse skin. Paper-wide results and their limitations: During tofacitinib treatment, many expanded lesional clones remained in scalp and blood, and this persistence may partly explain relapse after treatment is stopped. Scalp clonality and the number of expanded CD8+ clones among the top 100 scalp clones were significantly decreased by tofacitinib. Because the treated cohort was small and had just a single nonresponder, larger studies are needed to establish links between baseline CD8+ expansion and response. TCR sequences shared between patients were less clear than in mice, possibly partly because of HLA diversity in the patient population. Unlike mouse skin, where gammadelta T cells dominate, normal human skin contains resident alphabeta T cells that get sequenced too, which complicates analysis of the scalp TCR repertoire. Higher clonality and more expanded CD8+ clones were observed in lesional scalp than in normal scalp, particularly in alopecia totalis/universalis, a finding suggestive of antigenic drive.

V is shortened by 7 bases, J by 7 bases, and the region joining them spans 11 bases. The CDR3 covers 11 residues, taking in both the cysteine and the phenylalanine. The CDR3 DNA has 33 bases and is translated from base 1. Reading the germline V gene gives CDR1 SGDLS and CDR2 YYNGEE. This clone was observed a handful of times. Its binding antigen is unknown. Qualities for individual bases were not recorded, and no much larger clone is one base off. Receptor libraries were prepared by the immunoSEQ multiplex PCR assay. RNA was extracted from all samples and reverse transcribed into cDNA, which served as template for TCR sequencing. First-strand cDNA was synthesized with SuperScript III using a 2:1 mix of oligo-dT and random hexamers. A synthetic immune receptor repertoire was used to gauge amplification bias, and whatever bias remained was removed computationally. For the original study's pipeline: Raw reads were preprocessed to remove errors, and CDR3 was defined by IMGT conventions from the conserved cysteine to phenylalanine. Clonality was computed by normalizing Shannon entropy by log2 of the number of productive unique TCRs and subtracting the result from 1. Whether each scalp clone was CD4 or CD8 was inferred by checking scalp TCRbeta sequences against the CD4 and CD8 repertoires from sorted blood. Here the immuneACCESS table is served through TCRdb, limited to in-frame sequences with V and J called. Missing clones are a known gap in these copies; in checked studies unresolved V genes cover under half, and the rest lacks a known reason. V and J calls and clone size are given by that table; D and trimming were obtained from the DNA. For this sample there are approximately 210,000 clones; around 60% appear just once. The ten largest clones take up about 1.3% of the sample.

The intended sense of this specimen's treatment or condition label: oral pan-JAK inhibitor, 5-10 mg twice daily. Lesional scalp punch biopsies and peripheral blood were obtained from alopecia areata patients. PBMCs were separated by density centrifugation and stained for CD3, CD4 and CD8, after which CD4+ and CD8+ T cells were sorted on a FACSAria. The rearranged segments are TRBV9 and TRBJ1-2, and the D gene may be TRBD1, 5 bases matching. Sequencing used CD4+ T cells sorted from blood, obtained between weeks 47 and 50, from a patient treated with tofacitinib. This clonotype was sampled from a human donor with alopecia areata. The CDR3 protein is CASRGARGYTF. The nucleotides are TGTGCCAGCCGAGGGGCCCGTGGCTACACCTTC.